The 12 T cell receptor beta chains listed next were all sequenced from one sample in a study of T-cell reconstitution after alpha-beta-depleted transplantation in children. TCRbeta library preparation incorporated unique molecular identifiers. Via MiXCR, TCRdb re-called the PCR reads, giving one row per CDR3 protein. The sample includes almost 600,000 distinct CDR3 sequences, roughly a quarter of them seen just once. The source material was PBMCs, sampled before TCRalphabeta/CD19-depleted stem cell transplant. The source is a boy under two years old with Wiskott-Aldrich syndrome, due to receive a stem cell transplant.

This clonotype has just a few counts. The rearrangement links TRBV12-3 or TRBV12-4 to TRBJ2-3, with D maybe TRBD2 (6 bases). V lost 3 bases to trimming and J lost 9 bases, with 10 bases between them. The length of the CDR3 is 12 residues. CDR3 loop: CASSFRGYTQYF. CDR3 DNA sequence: TGTGCCAGCAGTTTTCGGGGGTACACGCAGTATTTT.

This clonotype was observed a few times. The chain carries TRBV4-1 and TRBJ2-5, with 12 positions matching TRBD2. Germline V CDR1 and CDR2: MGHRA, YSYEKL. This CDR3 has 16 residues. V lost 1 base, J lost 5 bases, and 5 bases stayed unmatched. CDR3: CASSQVTSGSFETQYF. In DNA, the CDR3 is TGCGCCAGCAGCCAAGTGACTAGCGGGAGTTTCGAGACCCAGTACTTC.

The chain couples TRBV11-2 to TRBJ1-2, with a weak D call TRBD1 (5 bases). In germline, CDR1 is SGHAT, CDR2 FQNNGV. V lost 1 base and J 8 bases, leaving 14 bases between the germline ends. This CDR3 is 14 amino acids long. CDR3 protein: CASSLAQGIGGYTF. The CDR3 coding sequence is TGTGCCAGCAGCTTAGCTCAGGGAATAGGGGGCTACACCTTC. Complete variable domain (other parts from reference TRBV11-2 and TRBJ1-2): EAGVAQSPRYKIIEKRQSVAFWCNPISGHATLYWYQQILGQGPKLLIQFQNNGVVDDSQLPKDRFSAERLKGVDSTLKIQPAKLEDSAVYLCASSLAQGIGGYTFGSGTRLTVV.

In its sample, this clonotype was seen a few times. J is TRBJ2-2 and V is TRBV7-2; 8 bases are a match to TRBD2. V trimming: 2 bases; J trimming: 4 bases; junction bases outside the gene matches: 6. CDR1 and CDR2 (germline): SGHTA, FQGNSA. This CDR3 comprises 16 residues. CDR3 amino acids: CASSLWTSQVTGELFF. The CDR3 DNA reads TGTGCCAGCAGCTTATGGACTAGCCAAGTCACCGGGGAGCTGTTTTTT.

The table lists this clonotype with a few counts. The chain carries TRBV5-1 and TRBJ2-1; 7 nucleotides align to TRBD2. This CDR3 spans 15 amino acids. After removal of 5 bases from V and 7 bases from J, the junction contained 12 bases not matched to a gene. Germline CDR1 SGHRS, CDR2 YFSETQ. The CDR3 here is CASSYGGSVGNEQFF. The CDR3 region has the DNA TGCGCCAGCAGTTATGGCGGGAGTGTTGGGAATGAGCAGTTCTTC.

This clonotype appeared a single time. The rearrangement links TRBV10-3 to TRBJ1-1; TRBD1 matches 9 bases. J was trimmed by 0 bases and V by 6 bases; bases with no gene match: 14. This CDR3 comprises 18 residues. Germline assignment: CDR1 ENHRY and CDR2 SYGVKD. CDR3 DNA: TGTGCCATCAGGGGACAGGGAATGCGAGAGTCGCTGAACACTGAAGCTTTCTTT. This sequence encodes CAIRGQGMRESLNTEAFF.

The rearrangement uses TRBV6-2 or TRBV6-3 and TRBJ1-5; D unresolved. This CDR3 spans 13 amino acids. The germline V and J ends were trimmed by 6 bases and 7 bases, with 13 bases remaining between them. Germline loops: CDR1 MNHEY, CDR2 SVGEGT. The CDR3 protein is CASRAIGSQPQHF. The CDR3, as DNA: TGTGCCAGCAGGGCGATCGGGTCCCAGCCCCAGCATTTT.

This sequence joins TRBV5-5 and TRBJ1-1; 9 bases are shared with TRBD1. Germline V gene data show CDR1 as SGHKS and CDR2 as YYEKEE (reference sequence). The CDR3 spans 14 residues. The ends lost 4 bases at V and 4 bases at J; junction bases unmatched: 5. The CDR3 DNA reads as TGTGCCAGCAGCCGGGACAGGGCTGTCACTGAAGCTTTCTTT. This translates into CASSRDRAVTEAFF.

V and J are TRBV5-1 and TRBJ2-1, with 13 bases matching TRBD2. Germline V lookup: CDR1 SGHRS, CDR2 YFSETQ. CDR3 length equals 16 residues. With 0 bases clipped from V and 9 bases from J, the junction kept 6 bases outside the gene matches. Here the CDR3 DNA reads TGCGCCAGCAGCTTGGATGGACTAGCGGGAGAGGTTGAGCAGTTCTTC. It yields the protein CASSLDGLAGEVEQFF.

In DNA, the CDR3 is TGTGCCAGCTCCACCCTAGCGGGAGGGCCGGTTCGTGAGGACTACGAGCAGTACTTC. Translated: CASSTLAGGPVREDYEQYF. This chain uses TRBV18 with TRBJ2-7, with 12 bases lining up with TRBD2. Looked up from germline, CDR1 is KGHSH and CDR2 is LQKENI. The CDR3 spans 19 residues. J was trimmed by 3 bases and V by 6 bases; bases with no gene match: 18.

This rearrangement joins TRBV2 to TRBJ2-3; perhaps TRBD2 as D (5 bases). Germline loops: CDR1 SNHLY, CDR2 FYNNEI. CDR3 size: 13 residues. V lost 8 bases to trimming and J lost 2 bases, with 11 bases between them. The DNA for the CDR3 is TGTGCCAGCTCCCGGGAAGTCACAGATACGCAGTATTTT. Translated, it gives CASSREVTDTQYF.

CDR3 sequence reads: CASSAGLAGIDTGELFF. The CDR3 bases are TGTGCCAGCAGCGCCGGACTAGCGGGAATAGACACCGGGGAGCTGTTTTTT. The V gene is TRBV5-5, the J gene TRBJ2-2; TRBD2 matches at 12 bases. Trimming removed 4 bases from V and 3 bases from J; junction bases left unmatched: 7. The CDR3 contains 17 residues. Germline V CDR1 and CDR2: SGHKS, YYEKEE (reference sequence).